A single sample gave rise to the 27 T cell receptor beta chains below, sequenced in a study of blood T cell repertoires in COVID-19 (TCRdb year 2020). Library preparation used the immunoSEQ multiplex PCR assay. TCRdb carries this immuneACCESS record with in-frame sequences only. Its versions omit some clonotypes, under half of them owing to an unresolved V gene in the studies checked, with the rest unexplained. The sample profile shows about 120,000 clones; roughly 69% of them were found once. Jointly, the top ten make up 2% to 2.5% of the sample. Sequencing was carried out using peripheral blood. These receptors came from a woman aged 65 to 85 with acute or convalescent COVID-19.

This clone was seen a handful of times. This chain uses TRBV19 with TRBJ2-3; D possibly corresponds to TRBD2 (6 bases). The germline V gene encodes CDR1 LNHDA and CDR2 SQIVND (reference sequence). The CDR3 runs to 13 residues. The germline V and J ends were trimmed by 6 bases and 6 bases, with 13 bases remaining between them. In nucleotides, the CDR3 is TGTGCCAGTAGCAGGGAGGTAAGGGATACGCAGTATTTT. Protein: CASSREVRDTQYF. Drawing the rest from reference TRBV19 and TRBJ2-3, the complete variable domain is DGGITQSPKYLFRKEGQNVTLSCEQNLNHDAMYWYRQDPGQGLRLIYYSQIVNDFQKGDIAEGYSVSREKKESFPLTVTSAQKNPTAFYLCASSREVRDTQYFGPGTRLTVL.

This clone was seen only a few times. This rearrangement joins TRBV9 to TRBJ2-2; no definite D call. Trimming shortened V by 1 base and J by 4 bases, and 5 bases separated the two germline ends. The CDR3 runs to 13 residues. The V gene's germline CDR1 is SGDLS and CDR2 YYNGEE. The CDR3: CASSVTSTGELFF. The CDR3 DNA sequence: TGTGCCAGCAGCGTAACGAGCACCGGGGAGCTGTTTTTT.

The chain combines TRBV19 with TRBJ2-1; 10 nucleotides agree with TRBD2. This CDR3 region has 16 residues. Germline trimming cut 4 bases from V and 8 bases from J; bases unmatched to any gene: 11. CDR1 and CDR2 (germline): LNHDA, SQIVND (reference sequence). CDR3 protein: CASSSLAGDLRHEQFF. The CDR3 nucleotides read TGTGCCAGTAGTAGTCTAGCGGGAGATCTTCGCCATGAGCAGTTCTTC. Based on the CDR3 plus reference TRBV19 and TRBJ2-1, the full variable domain is DGGITQSPKYLFRKEGQNVTLSCEQNLNHDAMYWYRQDPGQGLRLIYYSQIVNDFQKGDIAEGYSVSREKKESFPLTVTSAQKNPTAFYLCASSSLAGDLRHEQFFGPGTRLTVL.

The V and J genes are TRBV28 and TRBJ2-5, with TRBD2 as a possible D gene (5 bases). Germline assignment: CDR1 MDHEN and CDR2 SYDVKM. The CDR3 is 14 amino acids. The ends were cut back, 5 bases at V and 5 bases at J, with 15 bases in the middle. The CDR3 reads CASSRITSDETQYF. For the CDR3, the DNA is TGTGCCAGCAGTCGTATCACTAGTGACGAGACCCAGTACTTC.

This clone was seen only a few times. The chain employs TRBV18 and TRBJ1-5; D possibly corresponds to TRBD1 (6 bases). Germline V gene data show CDR1 as KGHSH and CDR2 as LQKENI. The germline V and J ends were trimmed by 3 bases and 9 bases, with 12 bases remaining between them. The CDR3 consists of 13 residues. CDR3 in amino acids: CASSPDSRRPQHF. DNA for the CDR3: TGTGCCAGCTCACCGGACAGTCGACGGCCCCAGCATTTT. Looking up the rest from reference TRBV18 and TRBJ1-5 gives the full variable domain: NAGVMQNPRHLVRRRGQEARLRCSPMKGHSHVYWYRQLPEEGLKFMVYLQKENIIDESGMPKERFSAEFPKEGPSILRIQQVVRGDSAAYFCASSPDSRRPQHFGDGTRLSIL.

This clone was seen a single time. The rearrangement links TRBV19 to TRBJ2-1; 14 nucleotides agree with TRBD2. This CDR3 is built from 14 residues. After removal of 8 bases from V and 6 bases from J, the junction contained 3 bases not matched to a gene. From germline, CDR1 is LNHDA and CDR2 SQIVND (reference sequence). The CDR3 sequence: CASGGLAGANEQFF. CDR3 DNA: TGTGCCAGTGGGGGACTAGCGGGAGCCAATGAGCAGTTCTTC. The full variable domain, completed using reference TRBV19 and TRBJ2-1, is DGGITQSPKYLFRKEGQNVTLSCEQNLNHDAMYWYRQDPGQGLRLIYYSQIVNDFQKGDIAEGYSVSREKKESFPLTVTSAQKNPTAFYLCASGGLAGANEQFFGPGTRLTVL.

V gene TRBV12-1 combines with J gene TRBJ2-3; the table gives TRBD2 as D, unverified against the DNA. TRBV12-1 is a recognized pseudogene. The CDR3 is 17 residues long. The CDR3 region has the DNA TGTGCCAGCAGCTTTGCTACTAGCGGGGGTCCTGGAGATACGCAGTATTTT. Its translation: CASSFATSGGPGDTQYF.

This clone was observed a single time. This chain connects TRBV19 to TRBJ2-3; possibly TRBD2 for D (5 bases). V was cut by 11 bases and J by 6 bases, with 21 bases left in between. This CDR3 is 14 amino acids long. Looked up from germline, CDR1 is LNHDA and CDR2 is SQIVND (reference sequence). The CDR3 coding sequence is TGTGCCGCCCGGGGAATACTGAATACTGATACGCAGTATTTT. Translation: CAARGILNTDTQYF.

V usage is TRBV5-4 and J usage is TRBJ1-3; D gene uncertain. CDR1 and CDR2 from the germline V gene are SGHNT and YYREEE (reference sequence). The length of the CDR3 is 14 residues. V was pared by 4 bases and J by 4 bases, with 12 bases between. The CDR3 coding sequence is TGTGCCAGCAGCCGCAGTTTCTCCGGAAACACCATATATTTT. This codes for CASSRSFSGNTIYF.

The chain carries TRBV5-1 and TRBJ2-1; TRBD2 agrees at 13 bases. Germline trimming cut 0 bases from V and 6 bases from J; bases unmatched to any gene: 0. CDR3 length equals 15 residues. The V gene's germline CDR1 is SGHRS and CDR2 YFSETQ. The CDR3 spells CASSLGLAGGNEQFF. CDR3 coding DNA: TGCGCCAGCAGCTTGGGACTAGCGGGAGGCAATGAGCAGTTCTTC.

In its sample, this clone was seen many times. The chain uses TRBV24-1 and TRBJ1-5, with D possibly being TRBD1 (5 bases). From germline, CDR1 is KGHDR and CDR2 SFDVKD. Trimming shortened V by 4 bases and J by 2 bases, and 8 bases separated the two germline ends. The CDR3 spans 14 residues. In DNA form, the CDR3 reads TGTGCCACCAGTGAACCAGGGCGCAATCAGCCCCAGCATTTT. Protein: CATSEPGRNQPQHF.

This rearrangement joins TRBV5-5 to TRBJ1-2; maybe TRBD1 (5 bases). The germline V and J ends were trimmed by 2 bases and 4 bases, with 6 bases remaining between them. Germline V gene data show CDR1 as SGHKS and CDR2 as YYEKEE (reference sequence). The CDR3 has 12 residues. CDR3 nucleotide sequence: TGTGCCAGCAGCTTACAGGTCTATGGCTACACCTTC. This gives the protein CASSLQVYGYTF.

The gene calls are TRBV11-2 and TRBJ2-4; 7 nucleotides line up with TRBD1. This CDR3 is 15 amino acids long. Looked up from germline, CDR1 is SGHAT and CDR2 is FQNNGV. Trimming at V came to 4 bases and at J to 5 bases, leaving 8 bases not matched to a gene. The CDR3 loop is CASSWLQGRENIQYF. Here the CDR3 DNA reads TGTGCCAGCAGCTGGTTACAGGGGCGGGAAAACATTCAGTACTTC.

The genes are TRBV6-1 and TRBJ2-1; D is undetermined. The CDR3 is 13 amino acids. Germline CDR1 MNHNS, CDR2 SASEGT. V dropped 2 bases and J dropped 12 bases, with 14 bases sitting between them. CDR3 nucleotides: TGTGCCAGCAGTGAATCGCACCATAGAGGGCAGTTCTTC. Encoded protein: CASSESHHRGQFF.

The rearrangement links TRBV23-1 to TRBJ1-5; TRBD1 might be the D (6 bases). TRBV23-1 is labeled an ORF, and its function is uncertain. V was pared by 0 bases and J by 4 bases, with 10 bases between. CDR3 length: 15 amino acids. The CDR3 DNA is TGCGCCAGCAGTCAATCGTACAGGGAAAATCAGCCCCAGCATTTT. Translating it yields CASSQSYRENQPQHF.

The chain couples TRBV6-1 to TRBJ1-1, with a tentative D call TRBD1 (5 bases). Germline lookup yields CDR1 MNHNS and CDR2 SASEGT. The CDR3 contains 14 residues. With 2 bases removed from V and 5 bases from J, the gap between germline ends came to 12 bases. In DNA, the CDR3 is TGTGCCAGCAGTGAATATGGGGGGAGGACTGAAGCTTTCTTT. This encodes CASSEYGGRTEAFF.

This clone was detected once. The CDR3: CASSPPGGSSYNEQFF. The CDR3 nucleotides read TGTGCCAGCTCACCACCCGGGGGGAGTTCCTACAATGAGCAGTTCTTC. V usage is TRBV18 and J usage is TRBJ2-1; 7 bases agree with TRBD2. Germline V gene lookup returns CDR1 KGHSH and CDR2 LQKENI. Losses at the gene ends were 0 bases for V and 1 base for J; bases not matched to a gene: 3. The CDR3 length is 16 residues.

J is TRBJ1-1 and V is TRBV28; D not resolved. This CDR3 comprises 15 residues. Germline-derived CDR1 and CDR2 are MDHEN and SYDVKM. V was shortened by 6 bases and J by 4 bases, with 18 bases between the two germline ends. The CDR3 DNA sequence: TGTGCCAGCAGCCCAGATGCCCGGTGGAGCACTGAAGCTTTCTTT. Its translation: CASSPDARWSTEAFF.

The rearrangement uses TRBV29-1 and TRBJ1-1; possible D gene TRBD1, 5 bases. CDR1 SQVTM and CDR2 ANQGSEA come from the germline V gene. V lost 7 bases to trimming and J lost 8 bases, with 23 bases between them. The CDR3 runs to 14 residues. CDR3 loop: CSAEGWQGFREAFF. For the CDR3, the DNA is TGCAGCGCTGAGGGGTGGCAGGGCTTTAGGGAAGCTTTCTTT.

The chain combines TRBV7-2 with TRBJ2-2; TRBD2 might be the D (7 bases). This CDR3 region has 18 residues. With 3 bases removed from V and 7 bases from J, the gap between germline ends came to 24 bases. CDR1 SGHTA and CDR2 FQGNSA come from the germline V gene. CDR3 amino acids: CASSFGSGSGGAGGELFF. The CDR3 bases are TGTGCCAGCAGCTTTGGGAGTGGAAGTGGGGGGGCCGGCGGGGAGCTGTTTTTT.

The gene calls are TRBV19 and TRBJ2-3; 9 bases map to TRBD2. From germline, CDR1 is LNHDA and CDR2 SQIVND (reference sequence). The CDR3 loop spans 16 amino acids. V gave up 3 bases and J gave up 5 bases; unmatched junction bases: 9. The CDR3 nucleotides are TGTGCCAGTAGTATTAGAGGTAGCGGGGGAAAAGATACGCAGTATTTT. Translating gives CASSIRGSGGKDTQYF.

Here the CDR3 reads CASSRATFMGGYTF. For the CDR3, the DNA is TGTGCCAGCAGCAGGGCCACCTTCATGGGCGGCTACACCTTC. The rearrangement joins TRBV7-9 to TRBJ1-2; the D is unclear. Germline lookup yields CDR1 SEHNR and CDR2 FQNEAQ (reference sequence). CDR3 length: 14 residues. The V end was cut by 5 bases, the J end by 8 bases, with 18 bases between.

The V and J genes are TRBV18 and TRBJ2-5, with a possible D match to TRBD2 (6 bases). Trimming cost V 6 bases and J 7 bases, with 27 bases left between them. This CDR3 contains 17 residues. CDR1 is KGHSH, CDR2 LQKENI, per germline. CDR3: CASSPTSAIAALGTQYF. DNA of the CDR3: TGTGCCAGCTCCCCAACCTCGGCTATAGCGGCCCTGGGGACCCAGTACTTC.

With regard to this clone: Other nucleotide sequences from this sample produce the same CDR3. The rearrangement links TRBV3-1 (or the pseudogene TRBV3-2) to TRBJ2-7, with D possibly matching TRBD1 (6 bases). CDR1 is LGHDT, CDR2 YNNKEL, per germline (reference sequence). Trimming stripped 0 bases from V and 3 bases from J, with 6 bases between. CDR3 length: 13 residues. The CDR3 DNA follows: TGTGCCAGCAGCCAAGACAGGGGCTACGAGCAGTACTTC. Amino acid sequence: CASSQDRGYEQYF.

The chain recombines TRBV19 with TRBJ2-4; the D gene is possibly TRBD2 (7 bases). The ends were cut back, 4 bases at V and 7 bases at J, with 14 bases in the middle. The CDR3 totals 14 residues. Germline CDR1 LNHDA, CDR2 SQIVND (reference sequence). CDR3 sequence: CASSRAEGGNIQYF. As DNA, the CDR3 is TGTGCCAGTAGTAGGGCCGAGGGGGGGAACATTCAGTACTTC.

The chain is built from TRBV9 and TRBJ1-2, with 7 bases identical to TRBD1. This CDR3 is 13 amino acids long. Trimming took 5 bases from V and 0 from J; bases not matched to a gene: 1. The germline V gene encodes CDR1 SGDLS and CDR2 YYNGEE. The CDR3 sequence is CASSGTANYGYTF. The CDR3 DNA follows: TGTGCCAGCAGTGGGACAGCTAACTATGGCTACACCTTC.

The gene calls are TRBV6-2 or TRBV6-3 and TRBJ1-2; D is unresolved. The V gene's germline CDR1 is MNHEY and CDR2 SVGEGT. CDR3 length: 14 residues. The V end was cut by 2 bases, the J end by 7 bases, with 14 bases between. CDR3: CASSYTRTRGGYTF. The CDR3 DNA sequence: TGTGCCAGCAGTTACACCCGGACTCGCGGTGGCTACACCTTC.